Listed below are T cell receptor beta chains from one sample, sequenced in a study of cytomegalovirus exposure and HLA in healthy donors. TCRdb keeps only in-frame clones here, not all; method: immunoSEQ multiplex PCR. Altogether under 200,000 clones are present, approximately 72% being singletons, with the ten largest covering less than 1.5%. The sequenced sample was PBMCs. Receptors were obtained from a man aged 50-59 years in good health and CMV-seronegative. The CDR3 runs from the conserved cysteine through the conserved F or W. A D gene is named only where the DNA matches it firmly. The listing skips clone size in some rows; elsewhere it reads once, few, many or a size class.

.	TRBV19	.	TRBJ1-5	CASSIRAQEPQHF	TGTGCCAGTAGTATTCGTGCACAGGAGCCCCAGCATTTT
TRBD2	TRBV11-2	.	TRBJ2-3	CASSLDSGVDTQYF	TGTGCCAGCAGCTTAGATAGCGGGGTAGATACGCAGTATTTT
TRBD2	TRBV9	.	TRBJ2-3	CASSVGTSGVIDTDTQYF	TGTGCCAGCAGCGTCGGGACTAGCGGGGTCATCGACACAGATACGCAGTATTTT
.	TRBV15	.	TRBJ1-4	CATSTEILTFNEKLFF	TGTGCCACCAGTACCGAAATCTTAACATTCAATGAAAAACTGTTTTTT
.	TRBV28	.	TRBJ1-3	CASSRLRSRGGNTIYF	TGTGCCAGCAGCCGACTCCGTTCCCGGGGTGGAAACACCATATATTTT
.	TRBV7-6	.	TRBJ1-2	CASSLDRPGYGYTF	TGTGCCAGCAGCTTGGATCGTCCGGGCTATGGCTACACCTTC
.	TRBV6-5	.	TRBJ1-2	CASSYSMGAYGYTF	TGTGCCAGCAGTTACTCGATGGGGGCCTATGGCTACACCTTC
TRBD2	TRBV4-2	.	TRBJ2-1	CASSADPGTTYNEQFF	TGTGCCAGCAGCGCCGATCCCGGGACTACATACAATGAGCAGTTCTTC
TRBD1	TRBV15	.	TRBJ2-3	CATSRGDPWTGRTDTQYF	TGTGCCACCAGCAGAGGGGACCCCTGGACAGGGAGGACGGATACGCAGTATTTT
TRBD1	TRBV5-1	.	TRBJ1-2	CASSPLPGQGPFGYTF	TGCGCCAGCAGCCCGCTTCCGGGACAGGGGCCCTTTGGCTACACCTTC
TRBD1	TRBV2	.	TRBJ1-5	CASRGRPQGPQPQHF	TGTGCCAGCAGGGGACGCCCACAGGGGCCTCAGCCCCAGCATTTT
.	TRBV29-1	few	TRBJ1-1	CSVENGRGNTEAFF	TGCAGCGTTGAAAACGGGAGGGGGAACACTGAAGCTTTCTTT
TRBD2	TRBV5-1	.	TRBJ2-5	CASSFHIGGTETQYF	TGCGCCAGCAGCTTCCACATCGGGGGGACAGAGACCCAGTACTTC
TRBD1	TRBV7-9	.	TRBJ1-4	CASSLRTGGVEKLFF	TGTGCCAGCAGCTTACGGACAGGGGGCGTTGAAAAACTGTTTTTT
TRBD2	TRBV4-1	.	TRBJ2-5	CASSQRKASGGIQETQYF	TGCGCCAGCAGCCAACGCAAGGCGAGCGGGGGAATCCAAGAGACCCAGTACTTC
.	TRBV6-6	.	TRBJ2-7	CASSLGQYEQYF	TGTGCCAGCAGCCTAGGACAGTACGAGCAGTACTTC
TRBD1	TRBV5-6	.	TRBJ1-2	CASSFDRANYGYTF	TGTGCCAGCAGCTTCGACAGGGCTAACTATGGCTACACCTTC
.	TRBV10-3	.	TRBJ1-1	CAISIGGGAFF	TGTGCCATCAGCATAGGGGGGGGCGCTTTCTTT
TRBD1	TRBV28	.	TRBJ1-2	CASSLAGGNGYTF	TGTGCCAGCAGTTTAGCAGGGGGTAATGGCTACACCTTC
TRBD1	TRBV4-2	.	TRBJ1-1	CASSQDGTGRDTEAFF	TGTGCCAGCAGCCAAGATGGGACAGGGAGGGACACTGAAGCTTTCTTT
.	TRBV5-8	.	TRBJ1-2	CASSLYRVKESGYTF	TGTGCCAGCAGCTTGTACAGGGTTAAGGAAAGTGGCTACACCTTC
.	TRBV28	.	TRBJ2-5	CASRSGGTQYF	TGTGCCAGCAGGAGTGGTGGGACCCAGTACTTC
TRBD2	TRBV7-3	few	TRBJ2-3	CASSLLAGGQGTDTQYF	TGTGCCAGCAGCTTACTAGCGGGGGGGCAGGGCACAGATACGCAGTATTTT